This T cell receptor (beta chain) stems from a study of cytomegalovirus exposure and HLA in healthy donors. Participants comprised healthy donors of bone marrow. PCR involved 60 Vbeta and 13 Jbeta primers. Sequencing used immunoSEQ multiplex PCR; TCRdb keeps in-frame clones, though not all of them. The sample consists of 83,000 or so clones, 70% to 80% of them appearing once. Germline V gene sequence: CDR1 LNHDA, CDR2 SQIVND (reference sequence). The CDR3 contains 15 residues. V shed 7 bases, J shed 4 bases, and the junction held 5 bases outside the gene matches. The receptor was derived from a woman in her thirties or forties in good health and CMV-seropositive. The sequenced sample consisted of PBMCs. V usage is TRBV19 and J usage is TRBJ2-1; TRBD2 aligns across 12 bases. The CDR3 DNA reads TGTGCCAGTATGCGGGGGACTAGCGGGTACAATGAGCAGTTCTTC. Translating it yields CASMRGTSGYNEQFF.